This T cell receptor beta chain emerged from a study of blood T cell repertoires in COVID-19. About the study: Samples taken during acute and convalescent COVID-19 were collected in the United States, Italy and Spain. Nucleic acid was either cDNA or gDNA, and it came from T cells, B-cell-depleted T cells, or PBMCs.

Study processing details: Using reference gene primer amplification, nucleated cell counts were estimated. Profiled with immunoSEQ multiplex PCR; TCRdb holds only in-frame clones, not every one. The DNA gave D and trimming, while V, J and clone size come from that table. The sample includes about 230,000 clones, approximately 87% of them seen just once. Input material: peripheral blood. The TCR originated in a woman between 65 and 79 years old with active or convalescent COVID-19.

This CDR3 is CAISESEGVAGSGEQYF. DNA of the CDR3: TGTGCCATCAGTGAGTCGGAGGGAGTGGCGGGGAGCGGCGAGCAGTACTTC. The chain has TRBV10-3 and TRBJ2-7, with D perhaps matching TRBD2 (6 bases). The CDR3 is 17 amino acids. V gave up 0 bases and J gave up 6 bases, with 21 bases separating them. Germline V gene lookup returns CDR1 ENHRY and CDR2 SYGVKD.